The 15 T cell receptor beta chains reported below all come from one sample, sequenced in a study of OX40 agonist ivuxolimab in advanced cancers. Using immunoSEQ multiplex PCR, the repertoire was profiled, and TCRdb retains in-frame clones only, with some absent. The repertoire has 70,000 to 90,000 clones, around 86% of them found once; the top ten carry roughly 8%. Sequences were derived from CD4+ or CD8+ T cells sorted from blood, sampled in a trial of the OX40 agonist ivuxolimab. These receptors came from an adult with an advanced solid tumor such as melanoma, head and neck, liver or kidney cancer.

The V gene is TRBV2, the J gene TRBJ1-5; a weak D match, TRBD1 (6 bases). Trimming stripped 4 bases from V and 0 bases from J, with 22 bases between. The V gene's germline CDR1 is SNHLY and CDR2 FYNNEI. This CDR3 is 19 amino acids long. DNA of the CDR3: TGTGCCAGCAGTGGCTTTGGGACAACTGAATACTATAGCAATCAGCCCCAGCATTTT. As protein: CASSGFGTTEYYSNQPQHF.

The chain has TRBV28 and TRBJ2-7; 7 bases map to TRBD1. Germline trimming cut 5 bases from V and 3 bases from J; bases unmatched to any gene: 7. Germline CDR1 is MDHEN and CDR2 is SYDVKM. The CDR3 has 14 residues. CDR3 DNA: TGTGCCAGCAGTAAGACAGGGACCTTCTACGAGCAGTACTTC. Protein sequence: CASSKTGTFYEQYF. The full variable domain, in which reference TRBV28 and TRBJ2-7 provide the parts outside the CDR3, is DVKVTQSSRYLVKRTGEKVFLECVQDMDHENMFWYRQDPGLGLRLIYFSYDVKMKEKGDIPEGYSVSREKKERFSLILESASTNQTSMYLCASSKTGTFYEQYFGPGTRLTVT.

This sequence joins TRBV28 and TRBJ2-5; D perhaps matches TRBD2 (6 bases). The CDR3 extends over 13 amino acids. The germline CDR1 and CDR2 sequences are MDHEN and SYDVKM. Deletions cut 3 bases from V and 4 bases from J, with 9 bases between. CDR3 DNA: TGTGCCAGCAGTTTGGGGAGGCGAGAGACCCAGTACTTC. This gives the protein CASSLGRRETQYF.

The chain links TRBV7-7 to TRBJ2-2; possible D gene TRBD2, 5 bases. With 3 bases removed from V and 4 bases from J, the gap between germline ends came to 6 bases. The CDR3 has 13 residues. CDR1 SSHAT and CDR2 FNYEAQ come from the germline V gene (reference sequence). The CDR3 loop is CASSFRGTGELFF. The DNA of the CDR3 is TGTGCCAGCAGCTTCCGGGGCACCGGGGAGCTGTTTTTT. Drawing the rest from reference TRBV7-7 and TRBJ2-2, the complete variable domain is GAGVSQSPRYKVTKRGQDVTLRCDPISSHATLYWYQQALGQGPEFLTYFNYEAQPDKSGLPSDRFSAERPEGSISTLTIQRTEQRDSAMYRCASSFRGTGELFFGEGSRLTVL.

The gene calls are TRBV7-8 and TRBJ2-2; D not resolved. The CDR3 consists of 13 residues. Germline CDR1 reads SGHVS; CDR2 reads FQNEAQ. V was cut by 6 bases and J by 5 bases, with 10 bases left in between. The CDR3 region is CASSRVRTGELFF. Here the CDR3 DNA reads TGTGCCAGCAGTCGAGTGCGGACCGGGGAGCTGTTTTTT.

The CDR3 loop is CASRESGANYEQYF. The CDR3 DNA sequence: TGTGCCAGCAGAGAGTCAGGGGCCAACTACGAGCAGTACTTC. The chain couples TRBV6-5 to TRBJ2-7, with D possibly being TRBD1 (6 bases). Trimming shortened V by 6 bases and J by 3 bases, and 15 bases separated the two germline ends. Germline V gene sequence: CDR1 MNHEY, CDR2 SVGAGI. The CDR3 covers 14 residues.

The V and J genes are TRBV11-1 and TRBJ2-5, with D perhaps matching TRBD1 (5 bases). This CDR3 spans 14 amino acids. Trimming removed 5 bases at V and 1 base at J, with 11 bases between. Looked up from germline, CDR1 is SGHAT and CDR2 is FQDESV (reference sequence). The CDR3 region has the DNA TGTGCCAGCAGCCCTCGACAGCCCCAAGAGACCCAGTACTTC. It yields the protein CASSPRQPQETQYF. The full variable domain, completed using reference TRBV11-1 and TRBJ2-5, is EAEVAQSPRYKITEKSQAVAFWCDPISGHATLYWYRQILGQGPELLVQFQDESVVDDSQLPKDRFSAERLKGVDSTLKIQPAELGDSAMYLCASSPRQPQETQYFGPGTRLLVL.

The V gene is TRBV5-1, the J gene TRBJ2-7; weak D call: TRBD1 (6 bases). Deletions cut 5 bases from V and 3 bases from J, with 12 bases between. The CDR3 has 13 amino acids. The V gene's germline CDR1 is SGHRS and CDR2 YFSETQ. The CDR3 DNA is TGCGCCAGCAGTTTAGGACAGCTCTACGAGCAGTACTTC. This codes for CASSLGQLYEQYF.

The chain has TRBV11-2 and TRBJ2-1; 7 bases agree with TRBD1. The CDR3 is made up of 16 amino acids. Per germline, CDR1 SGHAT and CDR2 FQNNGV. Trimming at V came to 5 bases and at J to 3 bases, leaving 10 bases not matched to a gene. The CDR3 DNA is TGTGCCAGCAGCCAACCTACAGGGGCCAACTACAATGAGCAGTTCTTC. Amino acid sequence: CASSQPTGANYNEQFF. Supplemented by reference TRBV11-2 and TRBJ2-1, the full variable domain reads EAGVAQSPRYKIIEKRQSVAFWCNPISGHATLYWYQQILGQGPKLLIQFQNNGVVDDSQLPKDRFSAERLKGVDSTLKIQPAKLEDSAVYLCASSQPTGANYNEQFFGPGTRLTVL.

A single count supports this clone. V and J are TRBV7-3 and TRBJ2-1; unclear D gene. This CDR3 contains 13 residues. Trimming left V 3 bases short and J 6 bases short, with 9 bases between. Germline-derived CDR1 and CDR2 are SGHTA and FQGTGA. CDR3 amino acids: CASSFGRSNEQFF. In DNA form, the CDR3 reads TGTGCCAGCAGCTTCGGACGGAGCAATGAGCAGTTCTTC.

The rearrangement joins TRBV2 to TRBJ2-7; D remains ambiguous. Trimming took off 8 bases at V and 3 bases at J, with 14 bases between the two ends. Germline assignment: CDR1 SNHLY and CDR2 FYNNEI. This CDR3 is 13 amino acids long. This chain's CDR3 is CASLSVYNYEQYF. CDR3 sequence (DNA): TGTGCCAGCCTATCGGTTTACAACTACGAGCAGTACTTC.

V gene TRBV4-1 combines with J gene TRBJ2-1, with 9 bases aligning to TRBD1. The CDR3 extends over 19 amino acids. Trimming cost V 5 bases and J 0 bases; bases outside gene matches: 14. From germline, CDR1 is MGHRA and CDR2 YSYEKL. CDR3 nucleotides: TGCGCCAGCAGCTTCGCGACAGGGGGAAGCTCTAGCTCCTACAATGAGCAGTTCTTC. This codes for CASSFATGGSSSSYNEQFF.

The rearrangement links TRBV7-3 to TRBJ2-1; TRBD2 matches 8 bases. The CDR3 is 14 amino acids. V lost 0 bases and J lost 9; bases outside the gene matches: 4. Germline assignment: CDR1 SGHTA and CDR2 FQGTGA. CDR3 sequence (DNA): TGTGCCAGCAGCTTAACGTCGGCGGGAGGTGAGCAGTTCTTC. Translation gives CASSLTSAGGEQFF.

The V and J genes are TRBV5-6 and TRBJ2-5, with D hard to call. In germline, CDR1 is SGHDT, CDR2 YYEEEE. This CDR3 region has 14 residues. Trimming cost V 2 bases and J 1 base, with 9 bases left between them. CDR3 DNA: TGTGCCAGCAGCTTCAGGTCAAGCCAAGAGACCCAGTACTTC. As protein: CASSFRSSQETQYF.

This clone is a singleton in its sample. The chain recombines TRBV5-4 with TRBJ2-1; the match to TRBD2 covers 8 bases. Trimming removed 0 bases from V and 9 bases from J; junction bases left unmatched: 8. From germline, CDR1 is SGHNT and CDR2 YYREEE (reference sequence). The CDR3 is 15 amino acids. In DNA form, the CDR3 reads TGTGCCAGCAGCTTGGATCAGCGGGAGCATGGTGAGCAGTTCTTC. Translating gives CASSLDQREHGEQFF.